This T cell receptor beta chain was found in a study of T cell responses to AZD1222 COVID-19 vaccine. Study-level points and caveats: Spike-specific TCR repertoires showed rising breadth and depth after two AZD1222 doses. A mostly white British donor set with more females was recruited, and clonal diversity was possibly underestimated. Repertoire collection took place solely once the T cell response had peaked. Unmutated variant regions are reportedly targeted by nearly half of spike-specific TCRs.

The CDR3 spans 14 residues. The V gene's germline CDR1 is SGHRS and CDR2 YFSETQ. Trimming cost V 3 bases and J 0 bases, with 10 bases left between them. Regarding this clone: Its antigen is unidentified.

TCRdb's copy holds only in-frame clones and misses some; the assay was immunoSEQ multiplex PCR. The sample carries about 130,000 clones, approximately 90% recorded once. This receptor was identified in an adult who received the AZD1222 COVID-19 vaccine. Sequences were derived from peripheral blood, sampled 28 days after the second AZD1222 dose. The J gene is TRBJ2-7, the V gene TRBV5-1, with D maybe TRBD1 (6 bases). The CDR3 coding sequence is TGCGCCAGCAGCTCCGGGACACCCTCCTACGAGCAGTACTTC. This encodes CASSSGTPSYEQYF.